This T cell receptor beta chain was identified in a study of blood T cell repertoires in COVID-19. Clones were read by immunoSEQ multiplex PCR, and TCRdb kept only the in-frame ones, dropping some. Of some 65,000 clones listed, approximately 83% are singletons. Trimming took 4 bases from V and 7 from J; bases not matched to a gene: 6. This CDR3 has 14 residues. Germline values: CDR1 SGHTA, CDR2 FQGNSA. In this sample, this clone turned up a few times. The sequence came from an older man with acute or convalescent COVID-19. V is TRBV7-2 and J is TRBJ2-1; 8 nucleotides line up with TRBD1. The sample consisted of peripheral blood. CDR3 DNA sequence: TGTGCCAGCAGCTCTTTGGACAGGGTGAATGAGCAGTTCTTC. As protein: CASSSLDRVNEQFF.